The 30 T cell receptor beta chains listed next were all sequenced from one sample in a study of T cell repertoires in cytomegalovirus infection. MiXCR, applied by TCRdb to the reads, yields one record per CDR3 protein. This sample yields approximately 190,000 distinct CDR3 sequences, of which roughly 30% are seen a single time; approximately 30% belongs to the top ten. The sample consisted of PBMCs. All receptors come from a human donor in good health (CMV status not recorded). Some clones in this sample may be carry-over from other donors' samples.

This chain joins TRBV6-6 and TRBJ1-5, with a tentative D call TRBD1 (5 bases). The CDR3 consists of 15 residues. Between the trimmed V and J ends, which lost 10 bases and 0 bases, there was a span of 16 bases. Per germline, CDR1 MNHNY and CDR2 SVGAGI (reference sequence). The CDR3 here is CANIQGLYSNQPQHF. For the CDR3, the DNA is TGTGCCAACATTCAGGGTCTTTATAGCAATCAGCCCCAGCATTTT.

The gene calls are TRBV7-9 and TRBJ2-3; unclear D gene. The CDR3 is 17 residues long. Germline assignment: CDR1 SEHNR and CDR2 FQNEAQ (reference sequence). The V end was cut by 4 bases, the J end by 0 bases, with 17 bases between. CDR3: CASSSSLSVASTDTQYF. For the CDR3, the DNA is TGTGCCAGCAGCTCCTCTCTCTCGGTGGCCAGCACAGATACGCAGTATTTT.

This clonotype was counted at least ten times. The chain employs TRBV6-5 and TRBJ1-6; 7 bases line up with TRBD1. CDR3 size: 14 residues. The germline V gene encodes CDR1 MNHEY and CDR2 SVGAGI. V was clipped by 6 bases and J by 7 bases; unmatched bases: 6. The CDR3 sequence is CASRTPGQNSPLHF. CDR3 DNA: TGTGCCAGCAGGACTCCGGGACAGAATTCACCCCTCCACTTT.

This clonotype was picked up many times. J is TRBJ1-2 and V is TRBV7-8; D is undetermined. This CDR3 has 15 amino acids. The V end was cut by 2 bases, the J end by 1 base, with 11 bases between. The germline V gene has CDR1 SGHVS and CDR2 FQNEAQ. CDR3 in DNA: TGTGCCAGCAGCTTAACAACAGACTTTAACTATGGCTACACCTTC. The encoded protein is CASSLTTDFNYGYTF.

Notes on this clonotype: The germline gene is not matched at one end of the junction; a read error may be the cause. This chain links TRBV7-3 with TRBJ1-1; no reliable D call. Per germline, CDR1 SGHTA and CDR2 FQGTGA. The CDR3 sequence is 13 residues long. The CDR3 reads CAGSLNGNTEAFF. Here the CDR3 DNA reads TGTGCCGGCAGCTTAAACGGGAACACTGAAGCTTTCTTT. Full variable domain (missing parts from reference TRBV7-3 and TRBJ1-1): GAGVSQTPSNKVTEKGKYVELRCDPISGHTALYWYRQSLGQGPEFLIYFQGTGAADDSGLPNDRFFAVRPEGSVSTLKIQRTERGDSAVYLCAGSLNGNTEAFFGQGTRLTVV.

V is TRBV20-1 and J is TRBJ1-1; TRBD1 is a possible D gene (5 bases). CDR3 length: 13 residues. Germline values: CDR1 DFQATT, CDR2 SNEGSKA (reference sequence). Trimming shortened V by 3 bases and J by 7 bases, and 15 bases separated the two germline ends. CDR3 coding DNA: TGCAGTGCTAGGGGGTCAGAGGGACTTGAAGCTTTCTTT. Translated, it gives CSARGSEGLEAFF.

Only a few counts were recorded for this clonotype. The chain joins TRBV11-3 to TRBJ2-1; unclear D gene. The V gene lost 4 bases and the J gene lost 9 bases, with 10 bases spanning the gap. The germline gives CDR1 SGHNT, CDR2 YENEEA. The CDR3 contains 12 residues. This CDR3 is CASSSDTGEQFF. The CDR3 DNA reads TGTGCCAGCAGCTCAGACACGGGTGAGCAGTTCTTC.

The V call is TRBV12-3 or TRBV12-4, the J call TRBJ2-7; no clear D gene. Trimming stripped 1 base from V and 2 bases from J, with 12 bases between. CDR3 size: 15 residues. The CDR3 nucleotides read TGTGCCAGCAGTTTAGGCACACCCGCGACCTACGAGCAGTACTTC. Translated, it gives CASSLGTPATYEQYF.

This rearrangement joins TRBV12-3 or TRBV12-4 to TRBJ2-7, with TRBD1 matching 10 bases. The CDR3 consists of 19 residues. With 6 bases clipped from V and 0 bases from J, the junction kept 17 bases outside the gene matches. CDR3 DNA: TGTGCCAGCAGCCCCCCGGGACAGGGGCTCCTCCTCAGCTCCTACGAGCAGTACTTC. Translation gives CASSPPGQGLLLSSYEQYF.

This rearrangement joins TRBV7-2 to TRBJ1-5; D is undetermined. Trimming took off 2 bases at V and 3 bases at J, with 11 bases between the two ends. Germline CDR1 SGHTA, CDR2 FQGNSA. This CDR3 has 15 residues. The CDR3 DNA reads TGTGCCAGCAGCTTATACGGAGAGCTCAATCAGCCCCAGCATTTT. It encodes CASSLYGELNQPQHF.

The chain combines TRBV7-3 with TRBJ2-1, with a weak D call TRBD1 (6 bases). The CDR3 is made up of 13 amino acids. Trimming stripped 4 bases from V and 10 bases from J, with 14 bases between. Germline values: CDR1 SGHTA, CDR2 FQGTGA. CDR3 nucleotides: TGTGCCAGCAGCTCTTCCGGGACACCCGAGCAGTTCTTC. This translates into CASSSSGTPEQFF.

This clonotype was observed many times. The chain carries TRBV11-1 and TRBJ2-5; 9 bases agree with TRBD2. V lost 4 bases, J lost 1 base, and 7 bases stayed unmatched. This CDR3 has 16 residues. Germline CDR1 SGHAT, CDR2 FQDESV (reference sequence). The CDR3 protein is CASSYSAGGIQETQYF. DNA for the CDR3: TGTGCCAGCAGCTACTCAGCGGGGGGTATCCAAGAGACCCAGTACTTC.

At least ten counts were recorded for this clonotype. The J gene is TRBJ2-3, the V gene TRBV5-1, with 10 bases fitting TRBD1. V was pared by 2 bases and J by 1 base, with 4 bases of the junction left unmatched. The germline V gene encodes CDR1 SGHRS and CDR2 YFSETQ. The length of the CDR3 is 16 residues. The CDR3 reads CASSFTGTGGTDTQYF. The CDR3 DNA sequence: TGCGCCAGCAGCTTTACCGGGACAGGGGGCACAGATACGCAGTATTTT.

In this sample, this clonotype turned up many times. CDR3 coding DNA: TGTGCCAGCAGTGCCTTGGGGACAGCCAACACTGAAGCTTTCTTT. Translated, it gives CASSALGTANTEAFF. The chain employs TRBV25-1 and TRBJ1-1; TRBD1 agrees at 7 bases. Germline loops: CDR1 MGHDK, CDR2 SYGVNS. The V segment lost 4 bases and the J segment 2 bases; nucleotides outside the gene matches: 7. The CDR3 is 15 amino acids.

The chain links TRBV12-3 or TRBV12-4 to TRBJ1-2; TRBD1 might be the D (6 bases). The V end lost 6 bases, the J end lost 8 bases, and 13 bases lay between the germline ends. The CDR3 runs to 12 residues. As DNA, the CDR3 is TGTGCCAGCAGCTCCGGGGGCCTCGGCTACACCTTC. As protein: CASSSGGLGYTF.

This clonotype has just a few counts. The rearrangement uses TRBV7-2 and TRBJ1-3; D not certain. This CDR3 region has 14 residues. Germline V gene data show CDR1 as SGHTA and CDR2 as FQGNSA. V was cut by 8 bases and J by 4 bases, with 15 bases left in between. CDR3 in DNA: TGTGCCAGCTCCCTGGCAGAAAGAGGAAACACCATATATTTT. As protein: CASSLAERGNTIYF. The whole variable domain, remainder taken from reference TRBV7-2 and TRBJ1-3, is GAGVSQSPSNKVTEKGKDVELRCDPISGHTALYWYRQSLGQGLEFLIYFQGNSAPDKSGLPSDRFSAERTGGSVSTLTIQRTQQEDSAVYLCASSLAERGNTIYFGEGSWLTVV.

V is TRBV10-3 and J is TRBJ1-1; 8 bases line up with TRBD1. V lost 6 bases, J lost 5 bases, and 8 bases stayed unmatched. Germline-derived CDR1 and CDR2 are ENHRY and SYGVKD. The CDR3 is 14 residues long. The CDR3 nucleotides are TGTGCCATCAGAGACCGACAGGGGTGGACTGAAGCTTTCTTT. Translated, it gives CAIRDRQGWTEAFF.

This clonotype occurred a few times. The chain links TRBV7-8 to TRBJ1-2, with 9 bases aligning to TRBD1. This CDR3 region has 14 residues. Germline V CDR1 and CDR2: SGHVS, FQNEAQ. V lost 4 bases, J lost 8 bases, and 8 bases stayed unmatched. Written as DNA, the CDR3 is TGTGCCAGCAGCTACCCGGGACAGGGAGGCGGCTACACCTTC. It codes for CASSYPGQGGGYTF.

The chain couples TRBV6-2 or TRBV6-3 to TRBJ2-1; 8 nucleotides align to TRBD2. CDR1 is MNHEY, CDR2 SVGEGT, per germline. With V trimmed by 8 bases and J by 6 bases, 6 bases remained unmatched. The CDR3 consists of 13 residues. CDR3 in amino acids: CASSIGRANEQFF. The DNA for the CDR3 is TGTGCCAGCTCCATCGGGAGGGCCAATGAGCAGTTCTTC.

This chain connects TRBV20-1 to TRBJ1-2, with 8 bases that match TRBD1. This CDR3 contains 14 residues. Per germline, CDR1 DFQATT and CDR2 SNEGSKA (reference sequence). V trimming: 5 bases; J trimming: 1 base; junction bases outside the gene matches: 6. The DNA for the CDR3 is TGCAGTGCTCTTCGGACAGGGAGTAACTATGGCTACACCTTC. It specifies CSALRTGSNYGYTF.

To note about this clonotype: One junction end does not reproduce the germline sequence, and a read error may be involved. The J gene is TRBJ1-1, the V gene TRBV7-6, with no clear D. The CDR3 is made up of 14 amino acids. CDR1 and CDR2 from the germline V gene are SGHVS and FNYEAQ. The CDR3 region is CASSLGREYTVAFF. CDR3 sequence (DNA): TGTGCCAGCAGCTTAGGACGGGAATACACTGTAGCTTTCTTT. Full variable domain (missing parts from reference TRBV7-6 and TRBJ1-1): GAGVSQSPRYKVTKRGQDVALRCDPISGHVSLYWYRQALGQGPEFLTYFNYEAQQDKSGLPNDRFSAERPEGSISTLTIQRTEQRDSAMYRCASSLGREYTVAFFGQGTRLTVV.

This chain joins TRBV30 and TRBJ1-1, with D uncertain. Germline V gene sequence: CDR1 GTSNPN, CDR2 SVGIG (reference sequence). The V gene lost 7 bases and the J gene lost 2 bases, with 14 bases spanning the gap. The CDR3 runs 13 residues. CDR3 bases: TGTGCCTTTAAATCGGTGGTCAACACTGAAGCTTTCTTT. It is translated as CAFKSVVNTEAFF.

The gene calls are TRBV6-6 and TRBJ1-5; 7 nucleotides match TRBD1. V lost 2 bases to trimming and J lost 7 bases; unmatched junction nucleotides: 8. CDR1 MNHNY and CDR2 SVGAGI come from the germline V gene (reference sequence). The CDR3 is 15 residues long. The CDR3, as DNA: TGTGCCAGCAGTTACGTCGAACAGGGGAGGCAGCCCCAGCATTTT. It yields the protein CASSYVEQGRQPQHF.

V is TRBV11-2 and J is TRBJ2-7; 10 bases are a match to TRBD2. The CDR3 has 15 amino acids. The ends lost 5 bases at V and 2 bases at J; junction bases unmatched: 6. CDR1 and CDR2 (germline): SGHAT, FQNNGV. The CDR3 DNA is TGTGCCAGCAGCCGAGGAGCGGGGGGGACCTACGAGCAGTACTTC. Amino acid sequence: CASSRGAGGTYEQYF.

This clonotype was counted between two and nine times. This chain joins TRBV11-2 and TRBJ2-2; weak D call: TRBD2 (5 bases). The CDR3 loop spans 14 amino acids. The germline gives CDR1 SGHAT, CDR2 FQNNGV. Trimming removed 7 bases from V and 4 bases from J, with 13 bases in between. This CDR3 reads CASKTGLTTGELFF. The CDR3 coding sequence is TGTGCCAGCAAGACCGGACTTACCACCGGGGAGCTGTTTTTT.

The J gene is TRBJ1-2, the V gene TRBV4-1; possible D gene TRBD1, 5 bases. This CDR3 has 17 amino acids. Germline CDR1 MGHRA, CDR2 YSYEKL. Trimming removed 0 bases at V and 2 bases at J, with 16 bases between. CDR3 amino acids: CASSQDSNRLGNYGYTF. CDR3 bases: TGCGCCAGCAGCCAAGATTCTAACAGGTTGGGGAACTATGGCTACACCTTC.

This chain uses TRBV6-6 with TRBJ2-7; D remains unclear. CDR3 length: 14 amino acids. The V end lost 6 bases, the J end lost 0 bases, and 12 bases lay between the germline ends. Germline V gene sequence: CDR1 MNHNY, CDR2 SVGAGI (reference sequence). The CDR3 spells CASSRSTVSYEQYF. The DNA of the CDR3 is TGTGCCAGCAGCAGAAGCACAGTCTCCTACGAGCAGTACTTC.

Many counts were recorded for this clonotype. At one of its ends the junction is not consistent with the germline gene, which may arise from a read error. V is TRBV5-1 and J is TRBJ2-7, with 8 bases that match TRBD2. The CDR3 extends over 14 amino acids. The germline gives CDR1 SGHRS, CDR2 YFSETQ. The CDR3 reads CASSLAGSSYEQYF. The DNA for the CDR3 is TGTGCCAGCAGCTTAGCGGGGAGCTCCTACGAGCAGTACTTC.

This clonotype has more than one count but fewer than ten. The chain employs TRBV20-1 and TRBJ2-3; TRBD1 is a possible D gene (6 bases). Germline V gene lookup returns CDR1 DFQATT and CDR2 SNEGSKA (reference sequence). V lost 8 bases, J lost 3 bases, and 21 bases lay in between. The length of the CDR3 is 15 residues. The CDR3 DNA reads as TGCAGTACCAAAGGGCAAGGGGGTACGACAGATACGCAGTATTTT. The encoded protein is CSTKGQGGTTDTQYF.

This clonotype has just a few counts. The chain employs TRBV6-5 and TRBJ1-4, with D possibly TRBD1 on 5 matching bases. The CDR3 totals 16 residues. The V gene's germline CDR1 is MNHEY and CDR2 SVGAGI. V was pared by 0 bases and J by 7 bases, with 15 bases between. The CDR3 region has the DNA TGTGCCAGCAGTTACTCGTCCAGGGTGCTTGGTGAAAAACTGTTTTTT. Protein: CASSYSSRVLGEKLFF.